The 25 T cell receptor beta chains in this list originate from one sample, sequenced in a study of control samples from healthy donors and cancer patients. Data came from immunoSEQ multiplex PCR; TCRdb stores just in-frame clones and leaves some out. The sample data list some 180,000 clones. The material sequenced was blood. Receptors originate from a woman in her twenties or thirties in good health.

The chain is built from TRBV11-2 and TRBJ1-1, with D perhaps matching TRBD1 (6 bases). Germline-derived CDR1 and CDR2 are SGHAT and FQNNGV. Trimming took 1 base from V and 5 from J, leaving 11 bases between them. CDR3 length: 14 residues. Written as DNA, the CDR3 is TGTGCCAGCAGCTTAGTCAGGGGCCGAACTGAAGCTTTCTTT. This encodes CASSLVRGRTEAFF.

The V call is TRBV7-9, the J call TRBJ2-7, with unresolved D. V shed 2 bases and J shed 4 bases, with 3 bases lying between them. From germline, CDR1 is SEHNR and CDR2 FQNEAQ (reference sequence). The CDR3 is made up of 11 amino acids. The CDR3 spells CASSLQYEQYF. The CDR3 DNA follows: TGTGCCAGCAGCTTACAATACGAGCAGTACTTC.

This sequence joins TRBV14 and TRBJ1-2; unclear D gene. The CDR3 spans 13 residues. From germline, CDR1 is SGHDN and CDR2 FVKESK. V was shortened by 6 bases and J by 2 bases, with 10 bases between the two germline ends. The CDR3 coding sequence is TGTGCCAGCAGTCCCGGCTGGAACTATGGCTACACCTTC. Amino acids: CASSPGWNYGYTF.

The rearrangement joins TRBV27 to TRBJ2-3; D might be TRBD1 (6 bases). Germline CDR1 and CDR2: MNHEY and SMNVEV (reference sequence). The V end was cut by 5 bases, the J end by 5 bases, with 11 bases between. The CDR3 contains 13 residues. The CDR3 DNA sequence: TGTGCCAGCAGTCCAGGGGCCGGAGATACGCAGTATTTT. Translation gives CASSPGAGDTQYF.

The chain uses TRBV4-1 and TRBJ1-5, with unresolved D. CDR1 MGHRA and CDR2 YSYEKL come from the germline V gene. V lost 1 base, J lost 4 bases, and 17 bases lay in between. The CDR3 runs to 17 residues. CDR3: CASSQGDGEFPNQPQHF. The CDR3 DNA reads as TGCGCCAGCAGCCAAGGTGACGGGGAATTCCCGAATCAGCCCCAGCATTTT.

The chain joins TRBV2 to TRBJ2-1, with TRBD2 matching over 7 bases. V lost 11 bases to trimming and J lost 4 bases; unmatched junction nucleotides: 11. Germline V lookup: CDR1 SNHLY, CDR2 FYNNEI. The CDR3 covers 14 residues. CDR3 sequence (DNA): TGTGCCCGGAAGGAGGCTAGCGGATACAATGAGCAGTTCTTC. It codes for CARKEASGYNEQFF.

This chain connects TRBV4-2 to TRBJ1-5; possible D gene TRBD1, 5 bases. V was shortened by 0 bases and J by 1 base, with 10 bases between the two germline ends. The CDR3 covers 16 residues. Germline V gives CDR1 LGHNA, CDR2 YNFKEQ. CDR3 nucleotide sequence: TGTGCCAGCAGCCAAGAGGGTGGGGGGAGCAATCAGCCCCAGCATTTT. It translates to CASSQEGGGSNQPQHF.

This chain joins TRBV6-5 and TRBJ2-7; 8 bases agree with TRBD2. Germline V gene sequence: CDR1 MNHEY, CDR2 SVGAGI. The junction had 13 bases not matched to a gene; V was cut back by 11 bases and J by 7 bases. The CDR3 covers 13 residues. The CDR3, as DNA: TGTGCCGGACGGGAGGGCAGGGACCGAGAGCAGTACTTC. Its protein is CAGREGRDREQYF.

The chain combines TRBV29-1 with TRBJ2-7, with TRBD1 matching over 9 bases. V trimming: 4 bases; J trimming: 2 bases; junction bases outside the gene matches: 9. This CDR3 contains 15 residues. Germline CDR1 and CDR2: SQVTM and ANQGSEA. The DNA of the CDR3 is TGCAGCGTTGTCGACCCGGGACAGGGTGCCTACGAGCAGTACTTC. It specifies CSVVDPGQGAYEQYF.

CDR3 coding DNA: TGTGCCTGGAGTGCGGGGACAGGGGGATTGAGGAATCAGCCCCAGCATTTT. It is translated as CAWSAGTGGLRNQPQHF. The V and J genes are TRBV30 and TRBJ1-5; TRBD1 matches 11 bases. This CDR3 comprises 17 residues. Germline CDR1 reads GTSNPN; CDR2 reads SVGIG (reference sequence). With 1 base clipped from V and 4 bases from J, the junction kept 9 bases outside the gene matches.

V usage is TRBV18 and J usage is TRBJ1-3; D not certain. This CDR3 region has 13 residues. The germline CDR1 and CDR2 sequences are KGHSH and LQKENI. Trimming took off 2 bases at V and 8 bases at J, with 10 bases between the two ends. CDR3 coding DNA: TGTGCCAGCTCACCAACGGAGGGCCACACCATATATTTT. As protein: CASSPTEGHTIYF. Full variable domain (rest looked up from reference TRBV18 and TRBJ1-3): NAGVMQNPRHLVRRRGQEARLRCSPMKGHSHVYWYRQLPEEGLKFMVYLQKENIIDESGMPKERFSAEFPKEGPSILRIQQVVRGDSAAYFCASSPTEGHTIYFGEGSWLTVV.

The rearrangement links TRBV29-1 to TRBJ1-2; D uncertain. CDR3 length: 11 residues. V lost 3 bases and J 4 bases, leaving 6 bases between the germline ends. Germline-derived CDR1 and CDR2 are SQVTM and ANQGSEA. CDR3 region: CSVEEPYGYTF. The CDR3, as DNA: TGCAGCGTTGAGGAACCCTATGGCTACACCTTC. Variable domain in full (rest from reference TRBV29-1 and TRBJ1-2): SAVISQKPSRDICQRGTSLTIQCQVDSQVTMMFWYRQQPGQSLTLIATANQGSEATYESGFVIDKFPISRPNLTFSTLTVSNMSPEDSSIYLCSVEEPYGYTFGSGTRLTVV.

The chain is built from TRBV3-1 (or the pseudogene TRBV3-2) and TRBJ1-5, with unresolved D. This CDR3 is built from 14 residues. Germline values: CDR1 LGHDT, CDR2 YNNKEL (reference sequence). V lost 4 bases, J lost 4 bases, and 11 bases lay in between. CDR3 bases: TGTGCCAGCAGCCTAAATCCTGTGAATCAGCCCCAGCATTTT. This sequence encodes CASSLNPVNQPQHF.

The rearrangement links TRBV2 to TRBJ2-3, with D hard to call. The CDR3 consists of 13 residues. V shed 6 bases and J shed 2 bases, with 9 bases lying between them. Per the germline V gene, CDR1 is SNHLY and CDR2 is FYNNEI. CDR3 sequence reads: CASRGLSTDTQYF. DNA of the CDR3: TGTGCCAGCAGAGGCCTATCCACAGATACGCAGTATTTT.

This sequence joins TRBV7-2 and TRBJ2-2, with D maybe TRBD2 (7 bases). Germline CDR1 reads SGHTA; CDR2 reads FQGNSA. Trimming cost V 8 bases and J 3 bases, with 16 bases left between them. This CDR3 is built from 15 residues. The CDR3 spells CASGGGGWYTGELFF. The CDR3 bases are TGTGCCAGCGGGGGCGGGGGCTGGTACACCGGGGAGCTGTTTTTT.

V is TRBV4-3 and J is TRBJ2-1; a weak D match, TRBD1 (6 bases). CDR3 length equals 15 residues. Germline CDR1 LGHNA, CDR2 YSLEER. The V end was cut by 4 bases, the J end by 2 bases, with 12 bases between. This chain's CDR3 is CASSPNRAPYNEQFF. Written as DNA, the CDR3 is TGCGCCAGCAGCCCAAACAGGGCCCCCTACAATGAGCAGTTCTTC.

The chain links TRBV7-8 to TRBJ2-1, with TRBD2 matching over 11 bases. The CDR3 is 15 amino acids. Trimming removed 5 bases from V and 5 bases from J; junction bases left unmatched: 5. Per germline, CDR1 SGHVS and CDR2 FQNEAQ. The CDR3 protein is CASSISGGANNEQFF. In nucleotides, the CDR3 is TGTGCCAGCAGCATTAGCGGGGGGGCGAACAATGAGCAGTTCTTC. Based on the CDR3 plus reference TRBV7-8 and TRBJ2-1, the full variable domain is GAGVSQSPRYKVAKRGQDVALRCDPISGHVSLFWYQQALGQGPEFLTYFQNEAQLDKSGLPSDRFFAERPEGSVSTLKIQRTQQEDSAVYLCASSISGGANNEQFFGPGTRLTVL.

The genes are TRBV5-1 and TRBJ1-1; D is unclear. Germline V gene data show CDR1 as SGHRS and CDR2 as YFSETQ. This CDR3 spans 14 amino acids. V was pared by 5 bases and J by 0 bases, with 11 bases between. Here the CDR3 DNA reads TGCGCCAGCAGGAGTCGGCGAATGAACACTGAAGCTTTCTTT. It is translated as CASRSRRMNTEAFF.

The chain employs TRBV2 and TRBJ1-6, with TRBD1 as a possible D gene (6 bases). Between the trimmed V and J ends, which lost 2 bases and 9 bases, there was a span of 17 bases. This CDR3 region has 16 residues. Germline CDR1 and CDR2: SNHLY and FYNNEI. CDR3 coding DNA: TGTGCCAGCAGTGAATCCGTCAGGGGCGGGGGTTCACCCCTCCACTTT. This sequence encodes CASSESVRGGGSPLHF. The whole variable domain, remainder taken from reference TRBV2 and TRBJ1-6, is EPEVTQTPSHQVTQMGQEVILRCVPISNHLYFYWYRQILGQKVEFLVSFYNNEISEKSEIFDDQFSVERPDGSNFTLKIRSTKLEDSAMYFCASSESVRGGGSPLHFGNGTRLTVT.

This chain uses TRBV7-6 with TRBJ1-2, with 9 positions matching TRBD1. CDR1 SGHVS and CDR2 FNYEAQ come from the germline V gene. The V and J ends lost 6 bases and 7 bases, in that order; junction bases with no gene match: 18. This CDR3 is built from 17 residues. The CDR3 DNA reads as TGTGCCAGCAGTCTTGAGGCGACAGGGGGGTTAGCAGGTGGCTACACCTTC. It is translated as CASSLEATGGLAGGYTF.

V is TRBV28 and J is TRBJ1-4, with D perhaps matching TRBD1 (6 bases). The CDR3 runs to 16 residues. V lost 3 bases and J 5 bases, leaving 16 bases between the germline ends. In germline, CDR1 is MDHEN, CDR2 SYDVKM. CDR3: CASSFEGGVLNEKLFF. In DNA form, the CDR3 reads TGTGCCAGCAGTTTTGAGGGGGGGGTCCTCAATGAAAAACTGTTTTTT. The full variable domain, completed using reference TRBV28 and TRBJ1-4, is DVKVTQSSRYLVKRTGEKVFLECVQDMDHENMFWYRQDPGLGLRLIYFSYDVKMKEKGDIPEGYSVSREKKERFSLILESASTNQTSMYLCASSFEGGVLNEKLFFGSGTQLSVL.

V usage is TRBV12-3 or TRBV12-4 and J usage is TRBJ2-4; D perhaps matches TRBD1 (6 bases). The CDR3 spans 13 residues. Trimming removed 0 bases at V and 16 bases at J, with 16 bases between. For the CDR3, the DNA is TGTGCCAGCAGTTTAGCGCTGCGGACAGACTCATACTTC. Its protein is CASSLALRTDSYF.

The chain combines TRBV9 with TRBJ2-5, with 10 bases fitting TRBD1. J lost 5 bases, V lost 4 bases, and 14 bases had no gene match. The CDR3 sequence is 17 residues long. Germline V CDR1 and CDR2: SGDLS, YYNGEE. The chain's CDR3 is CASSPHDDRGRRETQYF. The CDR3 DNA is TGTGCCAGCAGCCCTCACGACGACAGGGGGCGGAGGGAGACCCAGTACTTC.

The chain has TRBV29-1 and TRBJ1-2; no firm D call. V lost 0 bases, J lost 6 bases, and 11 bases lay in between. The CDR3 runs 13 residues. Germline V gives CDR1 SQVTM, CDR2 ANQGSEA. The CDR3 DNA follows: TGCAGCGTTGAAGATCCCGGCCGAAATGGCTACACCTTC. It encodes CSVEDPGRNGYTF.

The V and J genes are TRBV27 and TRBJ2-6; 7 bases are shared with TRBD1. The CDR3 is 20 amino acids. The trim removed 2 bases at V and 0 bases at J, leaving 13 bases unmatched. CDR1 MNHEY and CDR2 SMNVEV come from the germline V gene (reference sequence). Here the CDR3 DNA reads TGTGCCAGCAGTTTAAGGGGGCCCACAGGGGTCGTCTCTGGGGCCAACGTCCTGACTTTC. This translates into CASSLRGPTGVVSGANVLTF.